Sequencing of this T cell receptor beta chain was carried out in a study of CD8+CD57+ T cells in acquired aplastic anemia. Study as a whole: Isolated CD4+ and CD8+ cells, once sorted, yielded DNA averaging roughly 3 ug.

This clonotype was counted many times. Antigen specificity is unknown. The germline V gene encodes CDR1 KGHDR and CDR2 SFDVKD. CDR3 length: 17 amino acids. V dropped 4 bases and J dropped 3; count of bases not matched to a gene: 10. For CDR3 and TCR beta VDJ profiling, genomic DNA was the template used. TCRdb processed the reads anew with MiXCR; each CDR3 protein has one entry. The sample lists 150,000 to 200,000 distinct CDR3 sequences, 64% seen once, with about 43% in the top ten. Study-level results: There were twenty-nine CD8+ CDR3 sequences that occurred in both patients and controls. Significant differences in CD8+ Simpson's diversity were not observed between patients and controls.

V gene TRBV24-1 combines with J gene TRBJ2-3; TRBD1 aligns across 9 bases. The sequence was collected from a human donor with severe aplastic anemia or a healthy control (not recorded which). Source material: sorted CD4+, CD8+, or CD8+CD57+ T cells (not recorded which) from PBMCs. The CDR3: CATSDTRTGDVTDTQYF. DNA for the CDR3: TGTGCCACCAGTGACACTCGGACAGGGGATGTGACAGATACGCAGTATTTT.